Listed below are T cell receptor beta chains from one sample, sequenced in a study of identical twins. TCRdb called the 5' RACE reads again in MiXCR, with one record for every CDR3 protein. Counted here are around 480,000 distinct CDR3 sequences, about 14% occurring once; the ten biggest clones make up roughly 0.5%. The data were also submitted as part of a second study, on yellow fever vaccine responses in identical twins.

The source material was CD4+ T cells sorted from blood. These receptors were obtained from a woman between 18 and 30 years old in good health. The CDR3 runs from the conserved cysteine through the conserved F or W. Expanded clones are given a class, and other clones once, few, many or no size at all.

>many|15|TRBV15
CATSTTGSGANVLTF
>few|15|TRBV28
CASSPEPGQRYEQYF
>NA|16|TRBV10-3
CAISEGTSGSKETQYF
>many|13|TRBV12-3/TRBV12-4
CASSLGLLGEQFF
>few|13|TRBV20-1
CRGTSGSADTQYF
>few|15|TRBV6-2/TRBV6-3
CASSYWADTYNEQFF
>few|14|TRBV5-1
CASSLDPGKETQYF
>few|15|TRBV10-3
CAISESKGYQETQYF
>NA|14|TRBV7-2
CASSSLLVNTEAFF
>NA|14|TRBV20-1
CSARRRLWNTEAFF
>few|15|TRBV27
CASRVKTGGIETQYF
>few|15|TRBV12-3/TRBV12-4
CASSLGAGRTYEQYF
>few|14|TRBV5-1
CASSFGTPNEKLFF
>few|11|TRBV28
CASQLTGRAFF
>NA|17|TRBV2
CASSESRWGGVGDEQYF
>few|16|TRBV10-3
CAISVGTSGNTGELFF
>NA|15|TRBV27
CASSLLAGGAGELFF
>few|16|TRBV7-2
CASSFLAGGPPDTQYF
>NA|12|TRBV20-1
CSAEYSSYEQYF
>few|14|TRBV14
CASSQNTLGYEQYF
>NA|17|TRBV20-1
CSADIPGGHLGYNEQFF
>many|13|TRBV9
CASSVATGDGYTF
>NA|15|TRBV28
CASRRSGQGAYEQYF
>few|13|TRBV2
CASGRQAPYEQYF
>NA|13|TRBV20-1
CSAPTGIGETQYF
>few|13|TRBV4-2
CASSMASGDEQFF
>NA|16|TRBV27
CASSSPLAGSYNEQFF
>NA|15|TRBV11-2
CASSQSGGDQETQYF